A selection of T cell receptor beta chains follows, all from one sample in a study of T cell responses to AZD1222 COVID-19 vaccine. This table comes from immunoSEQ multiplex PCR, and its TCRdb copy is limited to in-frame clones, with some not included. The sample consists of more than 95,000 clones, 88% of them appearing once. The sequenced sample was peripheral blood, obtained on day 0 of AZD1222 vaccination. These receptors were taken from an adult in good health. Each CDR3 is given with its conserved first and last residue. A D gene is named only where the DNA matches it firmly. The size of a clone is reported for some rows only, either as once, few or many, or as a class for expanded clones.

TRBV7-7	TRBJ1-6	.	.	TGTGCTAGCAGCTTAGTAGGGCAGGGGTGGTCACCCCTCCACTTT	CASSLVGQGWSPLHF
TRBV27	TRBJ1-3	.	.	TGTGCCAGCAGTTTAGGGAGGGGGGACTCTGGAAACACCATATATTTT	CASSLGRGDSGNTIYF
TRBV5-4	TRBJ2-5	once	.	TGTGCCAGCAGCTTGAGTTGGGGGGAAGAGACCCAGTACTTC	CASSLSWGEETQYF
TRBV19	TRBJ1-3	.	.	TGTGCCAGTAAGCCCAGGTTAATCTCTGGAAACACCATATATTTT	CASKPRLISGNTIYF
TRBV14	TRBJ1-5	.	.	TGTGCCAGCAGCCAAGGACCGAATCAGCCCCAGCATTTT	CASSQGPNQPQHF
TRBV3-1/TRBV3-2	TRBJ2-7	.	.	TGTGCCAGCACCGACAGCTACGAGCAGTACTTC	CASTDSYEQYF
TRBV9	TRBJ2-5	.	TRBD2	TGTGCCAGCAGCGCCTTTAGCGGGGTGCGGGAGACCCAGTACTTC	CASSAFSGVRETQYF
TRBV7-3	TRBJ1-2	few	.	TGTGCCAGCAGCTTAAAGGGTCCGGGAGGGTATGGCTACACCTTC	CASSLKGPGGYGYTF
TRBV12-5	TRBJ1-6	.	.	TGTGCTAGTGGTTTGGTACGGGTTTCGACAGGTGACTGCCGTTCACCCCTCCACTTT	CASGLVRVSTGDCRSPLHF
TRBV5-6	TRBJ2-1	.	.	TGTGCCAGCAGCCTGGGGGGATTCAATGAGCAGTTCTTC	CASSLGGFNEQFF
TRBV5-5	TRBJ2-1	.	TRBD2	TGTGCCAGCAGCTCGAGACCGGGACTAGCGGGATTCGCCTACAATGAGCAGTTCTTC	CASSSRPGLAGFAYNEQFF
TRBV10-3	TRBJ2-3	once	.	TGTGCCATCAGTGACAAAGGGACTGCCACAGATACGCAGTATTTT	CAISDKGTATDTQYF
TRBV28	TRBJ2-5	.	.	TGTGCCAGCAACCCTCCCGGGGTGGTGGGGACCCAGTACTTC	CASNPPGVVGTQYF
TRBV18	TRBJ1-3	.	TRBD1	TGTGCCAGCTCACCACCGGGACAGGGGGGTCTCTCTGGAAACACCATATATTTT	CASSPPGQGGLSGNTIYF
TRBV29-1	TRBJ1-5	.	TRBD1	TGCAGCGCTGCTACCGGGACAGGGGACCAGCCCCAGCATTTT	CSAATGTGDQPQHF
TRBV9	TRBJ2-1	.	.	TGTGCCAGCAGCCGTGGGGGTGATGAGCAGTTCTTC	CASSRGGDEQFF
TRBV3-1/TRBV3-2	TRBJ1-1	.	.	TGTGCCAGCAGCCAATCGTTCAGGCCGGGGTCTGAAGCTTTCTTT	CASSQSFRPGSEAFF
TRBV3-1/TRBV3-2	TRBJ2-3	.	TRBD2	TGTGCCAGCAGCCTAGCGGGGGGGCCGAATACGCAGTATTTT	CASSLAGGPNTQYF
TRBV5-6	TRBJ1-2	once	.	TGTGCCAGCAGGCCCTCGGCAAACTATGGCTACACCTTC	CASRPSANYGYTF
TRBV7-9	TRBJ1-1	.	.	TGTGCCAGCAGCTTAGCCAACATCAACACTGAAGCTTTCTTT	CASSLANINTEAFF
TRBV3-1/TRBV3-2	TRBJ2-5	.	.	TGTGCCAGCAGCCCTCAGGCGGGATACCAAGAGACCCAGTACTTC	CASSPQAGYQETQYF
TRBV24-1	TRBJ2-1	.	.	TGTGCCACCAGTGATCCTTTGGGGACACGATACAATGAGCAGTTCTTC	CATSDPLGTRYNEQFF
TRBV7-2	TRBJ1-2	.	.	TGTGCCAGCAGCGAGGACGGAACCTATGGCTACACCTTC	CASSEDGTYGYTF
TRBV4-3	TRBJ2-2	.	.	TGCGCCAGCAGCCAAGGTCGGGACCAGAACACCGGGGAGCTGTTTTTT	CASSQGRDQNTGELFF
TRBV7-9	TRBJ2-1	once	.	TGTGCCAGCAGCTTTGGAGGGCACAATGAGCAGTTCTTC	CASSFGGHNEQFF
TRBV6-5	TRBJ1-1	.	.	TGTGCCAGCAGTTACTCCTCCAACTGGGCGGACACTGAAGCTTTCTTT	CASSYSSNWADTEAFF
TRBV7-8	TRBJ2-7	.	.	TGTGCCAGCAGCTTAGGAACAGGGATAAGTTCCTACGAGCAGTACTTC	CASSLGTGISSYEQYF
TRBV3-1/TRBV3-2	TRBJ2-2	.	TRBD2	TGTGCCAGCAAGCGGGGGCCCGGGGAGCTGTTTTTT	CASKRGPGELFF
TRBV7-9	TRBJ2-7	.	TRBD1	TGTGCCAGCAGCCCGGGCTACTTGACGGGACAGGGGGTAAACGAGCAGTACTTC	CASSPGYLTGQGVNEQYF
TRBV5-4	TRBJ2-5	.	TRBD2	TGTGCCAGCAGCTTATTGTTAGCGGGGGGCCAAGAGACCCAGTACTTC	CASSLLLAGGQETQYF
TRBV5-6	TRBJ2-1	few	.	TGTGCCAGCAACTCCCAGCCCTACAATGAGCAGTTCTTC	CASNSQPYNEQFF
TRBV5-1	TRBJ1-6	.	.	TGCGCCAGCAGCTTGGTCATTAATTCACCCCTCCACTTT	CASSLVINSPLHF
TRBV3-1/TRBV3-2	TRBJ2-7	few	.	TGTGCCAGCAGCCTCCGACTTGGACTCGGGCAGTACTTC	CASSLRLGLGQYF
TRBV5-4	TRBJ1-1	.	.	TGTGCCAGCAGCCCCGCTGATTTTTGGGTTTCCAGGACGAACACTGAAGCTTTCTTT	CASSPADFWVSRTNTEAFF
TRBV29-1	TRBJ2-1	.	.	TGCAGCGTTGAAGATCCCCAGGGGGGGCATTTCAATGAGCAGTTCTTC	CSVEDPQGGHFNEQFF
TRBV7-7	TRBJ2-5	.	.	TGTGCTAGCAGCTTAGATTCCGGGTTGGAGACCCAGTACTTC	CASSLDSGLETQYF
TRBV6-1	TRBJ2-1	.	.	TGTGCCAGCAGTGAAATCATGAGGGAAGAGCAGTTCTTC	CASSEIMREEQFF